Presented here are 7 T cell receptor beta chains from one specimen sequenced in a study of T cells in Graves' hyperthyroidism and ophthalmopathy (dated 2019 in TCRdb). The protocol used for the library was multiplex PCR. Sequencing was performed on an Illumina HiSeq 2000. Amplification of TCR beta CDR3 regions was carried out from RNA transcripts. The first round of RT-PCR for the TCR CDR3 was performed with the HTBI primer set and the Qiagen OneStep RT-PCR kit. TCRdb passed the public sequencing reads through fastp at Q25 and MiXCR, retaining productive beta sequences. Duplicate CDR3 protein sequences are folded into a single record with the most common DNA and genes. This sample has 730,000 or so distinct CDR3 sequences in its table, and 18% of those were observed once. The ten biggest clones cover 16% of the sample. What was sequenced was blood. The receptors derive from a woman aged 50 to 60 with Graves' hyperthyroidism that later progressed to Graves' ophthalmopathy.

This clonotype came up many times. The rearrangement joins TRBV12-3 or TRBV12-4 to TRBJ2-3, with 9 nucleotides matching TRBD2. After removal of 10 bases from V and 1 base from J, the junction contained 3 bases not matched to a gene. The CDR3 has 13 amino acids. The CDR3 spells CATRTSGTDTQYF. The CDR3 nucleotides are TGTGCCACCCGGACTAGCGGCACAGATACGCAGTATTTT.

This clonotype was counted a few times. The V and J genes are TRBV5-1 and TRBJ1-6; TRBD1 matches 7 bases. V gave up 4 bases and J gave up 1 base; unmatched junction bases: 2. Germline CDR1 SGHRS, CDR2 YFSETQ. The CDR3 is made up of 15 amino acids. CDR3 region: CASSGGQSYNSPLHF. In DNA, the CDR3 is TGCGCCAGCAGCGGGGGACAGTCCTATAATTCACCCCTCCACTTT.

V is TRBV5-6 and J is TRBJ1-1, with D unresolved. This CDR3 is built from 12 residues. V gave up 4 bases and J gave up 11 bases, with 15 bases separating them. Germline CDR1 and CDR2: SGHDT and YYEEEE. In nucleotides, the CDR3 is TGTGCCAGCAGCCGGACCGGCGTTTGGGCTTTCTTT. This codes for CASSRTGVWAFF.

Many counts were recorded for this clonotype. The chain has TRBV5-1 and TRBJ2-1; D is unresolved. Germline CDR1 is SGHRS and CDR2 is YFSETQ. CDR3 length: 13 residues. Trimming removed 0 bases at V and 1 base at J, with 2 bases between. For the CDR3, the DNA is TGCGCCAGCAGCTTGGATTCCTACAATGAGCAGTTCTTC. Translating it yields CASSLDSYNEQFF.

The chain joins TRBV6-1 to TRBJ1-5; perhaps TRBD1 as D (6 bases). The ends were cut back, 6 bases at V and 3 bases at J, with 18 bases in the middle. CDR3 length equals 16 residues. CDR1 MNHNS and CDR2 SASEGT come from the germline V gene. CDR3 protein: CASSLAGGDINQPQHF. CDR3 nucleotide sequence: TGTGCCAGCAGCCTCGCCGGGGGGGACATCAATCAGCCCCAGCATTTT.

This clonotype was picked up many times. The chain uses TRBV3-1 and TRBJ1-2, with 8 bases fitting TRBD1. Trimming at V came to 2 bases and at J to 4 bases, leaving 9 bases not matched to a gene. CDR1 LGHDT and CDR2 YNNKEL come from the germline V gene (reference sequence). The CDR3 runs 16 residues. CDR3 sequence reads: CASSQWRTGLGYGYTF. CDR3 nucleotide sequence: TGTGCCAGCAGCCAATGGCGGACAGGGCTGGGCTATGGCTACACCTTC. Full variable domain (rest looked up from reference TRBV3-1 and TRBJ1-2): DTAVSQTPKYLVTQMGNDKSIKCEQNLGHDTMYWYKQDSKKFLKIMFSYNNKELIINETVPNRFSPKSPDKAHLNLHINSLELGDSAVYFCASSQWRTGLGYGYTFGSGTRLTVV.

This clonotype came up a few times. CDR3 sequence (DNA): TGTGCCAGCAGCTCCGGGACAGGGGGCGCGTATTTAGAGACCCAGTACTTC. Amino acids: CASSSGTGGAYLETQYF. The chain uses TRBV11-3 and TRBJ2-5, with 12 bases matching TRBD1. The V gene end was trimmed by 4 bases and the J gene end by 4 bases; junction bases not matched to a gene: 10. Germline CDR1 reads SGHNT; CDR2 reads YENEEA. The CDR3 extends over 17 amino acids.